The sequence of this T cell receptor beta chain was determined in a study of T-cell memory formation after mild COVID-19 (dated by TCRdb to about 2021). At the level of the whole study: Most TCR sequence clusters were specific to one of the two donors. The cohort was made up of two young adult volunteers, one female and one male, who were previously healthy. Longitudinal TCRalpha and TCRbeta repertoire sequencing tracked T-cell clones expanding and contracting after mild COVID-19 in two donors.

Ficoll-Paque density gradient centrifugation was the method used to isolate PBMCs. Trimming costs V 6 bases and J 7 bases, and their ends lie 21 bases apart. Including the terminal cysteine and phenylalanine, the CDR3 comprises 16 residues. The only DNA kept is the CDR3, 48 bases in frame from the first base. There are many counts of this clonotype. The specificity of this receptor is unknown. Base qualities are not recorded, but no much larger clone differs from it by a single base. Sequencing instrument: Illumina NovaSeq 6000. cDNA libraries for TCRalpha and TCRbeta were prepared by 5'RACE using constant-segment primers, with sample barcodes and unique molecular identifiers added. Trizol reagent was used to extract RNA from every sample. Amplification of the libraries took two PCR steps, and the second step added a second sample barcode plus Illumina TruSeq adapters. Sequencing of the libraries was done on an Illumina NovaSeq, producing 2 x 150 bp paired-end reads. From the authors' description of their analysis: Demultiplexing of reads and collapsing into UMI-guided consensus sequences were performed with migec v1.2.7. Using mixcr v2.1.11, UMI consensuses were aligned to TRA and TRB V and J templates and then assembled into clonotypes. Expanded or contracted clonotypes were those called significant by both edgeR and NoisET, with noise models trained on biological replicates. For edgeR calls, a false discovery rate-adjusted p below 0.01 and a log2 fold-change threshold of 1 were applied. PCA with hierarchical clustering of max-normalized trajectories of the 1000 most abundant clonotypes was used as exploratory dynamics analysis. Separately sequenced CD4+ and CD8+ repertoires were used to assign a CD4 or CD8 phenotype to each responding clone. TCRdb ran its own pipeline on the public reads, namely fastp trimming at Q25 and MiXCR clone calling, and kept in-frame beta chains. Every entry covers one CDR3 protein and lists the most common genes and DNA from its rows. These V and J calls originate from TCRdb's pipeline instead of the authors' own analysis. This sample lists under 40,000 distinct CDR3 sequences; 6% to 7.5% were detected once. 0.81% of the sample lies in the top ten.

Overall study results and their limits: From day 15 to 85, contracting clones showed balanced CD4/CD8 phenotypes, whereas a second wave of clones that expanded from day 15 to 37 leaned towards CD4+. Only a couple of mild cases were covered by the study, and larger cohorts that include severe cases with pre-infection samples were considered necessary. The second-wave clones that peaked on day 37 were not confirmed to be SARS-CoV-2 specific. Contracting CD4+ clones appeared mostly in the CM and EM memory subsets, whereas CD8+ clones were enriched in EMRA. Some responding clones were found in pre-infection memory, which suggests that pre-existing cross-reactive memory T cells took part in the SARS-CoV-2 response.

The receptor's source is an adult who had mild COVID-19 (a few samples of this study predate the infection). The sample titles of this study are shuffled in the database, so cell type and time point are left out. This sequence uses TRBV23-1 and TRBJ1-4; no D segment can be confidently identified. TRBV23-1 is classed as an ORF, of uncertain function. Input material: PBMCs or a T cell subset sorted from them (not recorded which). The CDR3 here reads CASRHHSITLCEKLFF. The DNA reads as follows: TGCGCCAGCAGACACCATTCGATAACTCTTTGTGAAAAACTGTTTTTT.